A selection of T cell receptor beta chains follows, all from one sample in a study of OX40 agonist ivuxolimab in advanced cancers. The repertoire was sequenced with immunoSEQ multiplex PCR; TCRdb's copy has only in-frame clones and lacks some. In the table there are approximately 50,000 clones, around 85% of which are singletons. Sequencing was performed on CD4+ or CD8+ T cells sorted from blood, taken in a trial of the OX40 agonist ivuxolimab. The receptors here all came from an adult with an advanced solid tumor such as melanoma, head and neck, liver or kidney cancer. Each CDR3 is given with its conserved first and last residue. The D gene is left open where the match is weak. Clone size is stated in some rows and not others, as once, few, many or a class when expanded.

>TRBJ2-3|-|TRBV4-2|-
TGTGCCAGCAGCCAAGTTCCCCGGGCGCCCACAGATACGCAGTATTTT
CASSQVPRAPTDTQYF
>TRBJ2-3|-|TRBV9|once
TGTGCCAGCAGCGCGGAGGGGGGGATTCGAGATACGCAGTATTTT
CASSAEGGIRDTQYF
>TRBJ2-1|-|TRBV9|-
TGTGCCAGCAGTGGCCTCGGGTCCTACAATGAGCAGTTCTTC
CASSGLGSYNEQFF
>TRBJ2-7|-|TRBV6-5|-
TGTGCCAGCAGTGGGTGGGGGGAGCAGTACTTC
CASSGWGEQYF
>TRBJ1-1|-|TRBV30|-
TGTGCCTGGATTTTAGCGAACACTGAAGCTTTCTTT
CAWILANTEAFF
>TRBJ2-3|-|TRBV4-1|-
TGCGCCAGCAGCCGCCGTAGCACAGATACGCAGTATTTT
CASSRRSTDTQYF
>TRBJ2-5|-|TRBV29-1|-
TGCAGCGGTACAGAGGGGGAGACCCAGTACTTC
CSGTEGETQYF
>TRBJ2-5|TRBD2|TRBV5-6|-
TGTGCCAGCAGCACGGGACTAGCCCAAGAGACCCAGTACTTC
CASSTGLAQETQYF
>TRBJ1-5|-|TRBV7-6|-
TGTGCCAGCAGCCCCCGGGGTCCAGGGGAGCCCCAGCATTTT
CASSPRGPGEPQHF
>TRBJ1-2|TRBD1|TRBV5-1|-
TGCGCCAGCAGCTACACAGGGGACTATGGCTACACCTTC
CASSYTGDYGYTF
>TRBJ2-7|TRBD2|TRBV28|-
TGTGCCAGCAGCCCGACTAGCGTGAGCTCCTACGAGCAGTACTTC
CASSPTSVSSYEQYF
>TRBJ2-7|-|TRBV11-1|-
TGTGCCAGCAGCTTAGTTGAGGCCGGAACCTACGAGCAGTACTTC
CASSLVEAGTYEQYF
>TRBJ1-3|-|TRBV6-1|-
TGTGCCAGCAGTGAAGCGCGCGGGTTAAGCTCTGGAAACACCATATATTTT
CASSEARGLSSGNTIYF
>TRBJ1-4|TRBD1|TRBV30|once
TGTGCCTGGAGTCGGGACAGAAATGAAAAACTGTTTTTT
CAWSRDRNEKLFF
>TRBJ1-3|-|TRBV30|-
TGTGCCTGGAGTGAGGAGGCAAGAGGAAACACCATATATTTT
CAWSEEARGNTIYF
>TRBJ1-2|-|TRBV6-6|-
TGTGCCAGCAGTTACTCGGGGACAACCGTCTATGGCTACACCTTC
CASSYSGTTVYGYTF
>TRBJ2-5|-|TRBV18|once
TGTGCCAGCTCACTAGACCGGGACGGAGTAACCCAGTACTTC
CASSLDRDGVTQYF
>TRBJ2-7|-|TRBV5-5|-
TGTGCCAGCGCTCTGAGCACCTACGAGCAGTACTTC
CASALSTYEQYF
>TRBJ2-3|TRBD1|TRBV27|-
TGTGCCAGCAGTTTCTCCGGGACAGGGTGGACAGATACGCAGTATTTT
CASSFSGTGWTDTQYF
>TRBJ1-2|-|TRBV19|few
TGTGCCAGTAGTATGGATCGGGGCTACACCTTC
CASSMDRGYTF
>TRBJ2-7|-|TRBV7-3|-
TGTGCCAGCAGTCGGGACTCGGGGGAGCAGTACTTC
CASSRDSGEQYF
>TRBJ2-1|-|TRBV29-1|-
TGCAGCGTTGAAGAAGGCGGTTACAATGAGCAGTTCTTC
CSVEEGGYNEQFF
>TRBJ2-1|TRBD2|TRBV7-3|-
TGTGCCAGCAGCTTATGGGCTAGCGGGATCACCTACAATGAGCAGTTCTTC
CASSLWASGITYNEQFF
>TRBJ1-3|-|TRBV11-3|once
TGTGCCAGCTCGAAACGAGGCGAGGGCAACACCATATATTTT
CASSKRGEGNTIYF
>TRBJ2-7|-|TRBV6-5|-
TGTGCCAGCAGCCCCCCCCGGGGGCCCTACGAGCAGTACTTC
CASSPPRGPYEQYF
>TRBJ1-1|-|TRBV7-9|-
TGTGCCAGCAGCGGGGGGAAGCACACTGAAGCTTTCTTT
CASSGGKHTEAFF
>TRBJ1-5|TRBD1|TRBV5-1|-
TGCGCCAGCGCCCCCGGGACAGGAAATCAGCCCCAGCATTTT
CASAPGTGNQPQHF
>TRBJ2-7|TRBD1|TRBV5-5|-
TGTGCCAGCAGGAGGACCGGGACAGGGGCCCCCTACGAGCAGTACTTC
CASRRTGTGAPYEQYF
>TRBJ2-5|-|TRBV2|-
TGTGCCAGCAGTGAACAAACCTACGGGTCCCAGTACTTC
CASSEQTYGSQYF
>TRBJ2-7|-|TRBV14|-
TGTGCCAGCAGCCAAGTCCTAGCTTCCGAGCAGTACTTC
CASSQVLASEQYF
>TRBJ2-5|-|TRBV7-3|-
TGTGCCAGCAGCTCCAGCGGGCCCGGGGCCCAGTACTTC
CASSSSGPGAQYF
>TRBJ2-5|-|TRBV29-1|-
TGCAGCGTTGAATCTCGGGGCAGACAGTACTTC
CSVESRGRQYF
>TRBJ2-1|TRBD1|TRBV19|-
TGTGCCAGTAGTATAAGGGCAGGGGGCTACAATGAGCAGTTCTTC
CASSIRAGGYNEQFF
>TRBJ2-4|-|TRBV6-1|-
TGTGCCAGCAGTCCCAACTTGTTAAACATTCAGTACTTC
CASSPNLLNIQYF
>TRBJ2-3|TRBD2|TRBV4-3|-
TGCGCCAGCAGCCAAGATCCGCAGCGGGATTTCACAGATACGCAGTATTTT
CASSQDPQRDFTDTQYF
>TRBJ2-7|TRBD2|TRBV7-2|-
TGTGCCAGCAGCACGGGACTAGCGGGGTACGAGCAGTACTTC
CASSTGLAGYEQYF
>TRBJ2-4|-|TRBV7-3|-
TGTGCCAGCAGCTCTTGGGTAGGGACTCCTTCAAACATTCAGTACTTC
CASSSWVGTPSNIQYF
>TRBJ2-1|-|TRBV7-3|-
TGTGCCAGCAGCTTGGCACTAGCCCCAAATGAGCAGTTCTTC
CASSLALAPNEQFF
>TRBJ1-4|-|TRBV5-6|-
TGTGCCAGCAGCCCATCAACTGACCGGGTCAATGAAAAACTGTTTTTT
CASSPSTDRVNEKLFF
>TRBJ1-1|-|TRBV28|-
TGTGCCAGCACTCTTACCGCAGGGGTTGAAGCTTTCTTT
CASTLTAGVEAFF
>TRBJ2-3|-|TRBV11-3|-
TGTGCCAGCAGCTTCGAGTTCACAGATACGCAGTATTTT
CASSFEFTDTQYF
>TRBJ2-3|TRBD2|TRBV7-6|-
TGTGCCAGCAGCTTAGCCTGGGGAGGGAGCACAGATACGCAGTATTTT
CASSLAWGGSTDTQYF